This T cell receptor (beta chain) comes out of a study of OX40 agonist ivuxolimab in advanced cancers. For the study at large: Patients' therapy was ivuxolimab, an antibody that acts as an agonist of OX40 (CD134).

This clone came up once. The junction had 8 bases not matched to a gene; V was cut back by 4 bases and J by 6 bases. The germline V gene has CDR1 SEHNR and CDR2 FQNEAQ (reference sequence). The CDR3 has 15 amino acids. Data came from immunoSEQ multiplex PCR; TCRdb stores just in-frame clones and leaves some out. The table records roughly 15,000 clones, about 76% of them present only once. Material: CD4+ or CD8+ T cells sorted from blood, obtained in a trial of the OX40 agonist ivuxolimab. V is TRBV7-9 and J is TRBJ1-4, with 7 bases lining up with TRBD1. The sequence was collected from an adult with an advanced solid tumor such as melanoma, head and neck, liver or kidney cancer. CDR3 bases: TGTGCCAGCAGCTACACAGGGGATTGGGATGAAAAACTGTTTTTT. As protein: CASSYTGDWDEKLFF.